This TCR beta chain was obtained from a study of regulatory T cells in long-lasting Graves disease. The time point is: newly diagnosed GD, antithyroid drugs for less than 3 months. Making the TCR library involved RNA that had been extracted from PBMCs. Libraries of TCR beta came from iRepertoire HTBI primers plus Arm-PCR of CDR3 regions. From the multiplex PCR reads, TCRdb called clonotypes with MiXCR, one entry per CDR3 protein. The sample yields about 520,000 distinct CDR3 sequences, around 12% seen once. This clonotype was found a few times. Germline assignment: CDR1 LNHDA and CDR2 SQIVND (reference sequence). The length of the CDR3 is 15 residues. Trimming pared 3 bases from V and 3 bases from J, leaving 12 bases between. Another study also made use of these data, one on T cells in Graves' hyperthyroidism and ophthalmopathy.

The source material was peripheral blood mononuclear cells (PBMCs), sampled at new diagnosis, from a patient treated with antithyroid drugs. The chain combines TRBV19 with TRBJ1-5; D gene unclear. The receptor's source is a woman between 25 and 40 years old with Graves disease. CDR3 sequence (DNA): TGTGCCAGTAGTATCGGCGACGGCTACAATCAGCCCCAGCATTTT. This codes for CASSIGDGYNQPQHF.